This TCR beta chain originates from a study of T cells in Graves' hyperthyroidism and ophthalmopathy. General study findings and limits: Most thyroid clonotypes expanded above 0.001 appeared in blood too. Progression to ophthalmopathy was predicted a median of about 6.6 months early.

The source material, RNA transcripts, was used to amplify TCR beta CDR3 regions. TCR CDR3 regions were first amplified by RT-PCR with HTBI primers. TCRdb reprocessed the multiplex PCR reads via MiXCR and lists one record per CDR3 protein. The sample consists of some 350,000 distinct CDR3 sequences, approximately 15% of them appearing once. Pregnant or lactating patients were excluded, as were those with uncontrolled infection or other autoimmune disease. V was clipped by 9 bases and J by 4 bases, with 15 bases between them. Germline assignment: CDR1 LNHDA and CDR2 SQIVND (reference sequence). This CDR3 is built from 13 residues. This clonotype was counted ten times or more. Its antigen is not identified.

V is TRBV19 and J is TRBJ1-1; D uncertain. The sequence was collected from a woman aged 40 to 50 with Graves' ophthalmopathy. The sequenced sample consisted of blood. CDR3 loop: CASSFASTTEAFF. CDR3 in DNA: TGTGCCAGCTCCTTTGCCAGCACCACTGAAGCTTTCTTT.